A selection of T cell receptor beta chains follows, all from one sample in a study of shared clonotypes between healthy human individuals. Some clones are missing from TCRdb's copy, which holds only in-frame ones; the method was immunoSEQ multiplex PCR. The table records 470,000 or so clones, over 70% of them present only once. Sequencing was done on a sample of PBMCs. All receptors come from a woman in her 40s in good health. Some clones in this sample may be carry-over from other donors' samples. The CDR3 runs from the conserved cysteine through the conserved F or W. Each record gives: D gene, V gene, J gene, clone size, CDR3 DNA, CDR3 protein. The D gene is left open where the match is weak. Clone size appears in some rows only: once, few, many, or a class for an expanded clone.

d_gene: TRBD2
v_gene: TRBV5-1
j_gene: TRBJ2-1
abundance: NA
CDR3nt: TGCGCCAGCAGCCAGAATCTACCGGGAGGAGACAATGAGCAGTTCTTC
CDR3aa: CASSQNLPGGDNEQFF

d_gene: NA
v_gene: TRBV5-5
j_gene: TRBJ1-5
abundance: few
CDR3nt: TGTGCCAGCAGCTTGGTCGGGCAGGGGATTAATCAGCCCCAGCATTTT
CDR3aa: CASSLVGQGINQPQHF

d_gene: TRBD2
v_gene: TRBV5-4
j_gene: TRBJ2-7
abundance: NA
CDR3nt: TGTGCCAGCAGCCGTAGCGGGAGAGGCGAGCAGTACTTC
CDR3aa: CASSRSGRGEQYF

d_gene: NA
v_gene: TRBV27
j_gene: TRBJ2-7
abundance: NA
CDR3nt: TGTGCCAGCAGTTATCCGGGGGCCAGGACCTACGAGCAGTACTTC
CDR3aa: CASSYPGARTYEQYF

d_gene: NA
v_gene: TRBV18
j_gene: TRBJ2-1
abundance: many
CDR3nt: TGTGCCAGCTCACCAGGGAGAGACGATGAGCAGTTCTTC
CDR3aa: CASSPGRDDEQFF

d_gene: TRBD2
v_gene: TRBV2
j_gene: TRBJ2-5
abundance: NA
CDR3nt: TGTGCCAGCAGTGGGGGACTAGCGGGAGAGTTGGAGACCCAGTACTTC
CDR3aa: CASSGGLAGELETQYF

d_gene: NA
v_gene: TRBV7-9
j_gene: TRBJ2-7
abundance: NA
CDR3nt: TGTGCCAGCAGCTTAGTTGGAGGGGCCTACGAGCAGTACTTC
CDR3aa: CASSLVGGAYEQYF

d_gene: TRBD1
v_gene: TRBV27
j_gene: TRBJ2-5
abundance: NA
CDR3nt: TGTGCCAGCACCGTGGGACAGGGCCATCAAGAGACCCAGTACTTC
CDR3aa: CASTVGQGHQETQYF

d_gene: TRBD2
v_gene: TRBV7-6
j_gene: TRBJ2-1
abundance: NA
CDR3nt: TGTGCCAGCAGCTTTAGCGGGACGAATGAGCAGTTCTTC
CDR3aa: CASSFSGTNEQFF

d_gene: TRBD2
v_gene: TRBV6-9
j_gene: TRBJ2-7
abundance: NA
CDR3nt: TGTGCCAGCAGTCCACCGGGACTAGCGGGACCAGGGTGCTACGAGCAGTACTTC
CDR3aa: CASSPPGLAGPGCYEQYF

d_gene: NA
v_gene: TRBV7-6
j_gene: TRBJ2-6
abundance: NA
CDR3nt: TGTGCCAGCAGGGGACTCTCTGGGGCCAACGTCCTGACTTTC
CDR3aa: CASRGLSGANVLTF

d_gene: NA
v_gene: TRBV28
j_gene: TRBJ2-7
abundance: NA
CDR3nt: TGTGCCAGCAGTTTAGAGGCGACCTACGAGCAGTACTTC
CDR3aa: CASSLEATYEQYF

d_gene: NA
v_gene: TRBV28
j_gene: TRBJ2-1
abundance: NA
CDR3nt: TGTGCCAGCAGCCAAACAATTGAGCAGTTCTTC
CDR3aa: CASSQTIEQFF

d_gene: NA
v_gene: TRBV28
j_gene: TRBJ1-1
abundance: NA
CDR3nt: TGTGCCAGCAGTTTCGGGGGGCTCATGAACACTGAAGCTTTCTTT
CDR3aa: CASSFGGLMNTEAFF

d_gene: NA
v_gene: TRBV29-1
j_gene: TRBJ2-3
abundance: NA
CDR3nt: TGCAGCGTTGAAGATAGGCTGATCACAGATACGCAGTATTTT
CDR3aa: CSVEDRLITDTQYF

d_gene: NA
v_gene: TRBV6-6
j_gene: TRBJ1-2
abundance: NA
CDR3nt: TGTGCCAGCAGGCCAGGGAACCTGGAGGCCTATGGCTACACCTTC
CDR3aa: CASRPGNLEAYGYTF

d_gene: NA
v_gene: TRBV6-4
j_gene: TRBJ2-2
abundance: NA
CDR3nt: TGTGCCAGCAGTGACGATACAGCCACCGGGGAGCTGTTTTTT
CDR3aa: CASSDDTATGELFF

d_gene: NA
v_gene: TRBV11-3
j_gene: TRBJ1-2
abundance: once
CDR3nt: TGTGCCAGCAGCTTACCGACAGGAAGGGGCTACACCTTC
CDR3aa: CASSLPTGRGYTF

d_gene: NA
v_gene: TRBV25-1
j_gene: TRBJ1-1
abundance: NA
CDR3nt: TGTGCCAGCAGAAGGGGGGGAGACACTGAAGCTTTCTTT
CDR3aa: CASRRGGDTEAFF

d_gene: TRBD1
v_gene: TRBV2
j_gene: TRBJ2-6
abundance: NA
CDR3nt: TGTGCCAGTGACAGGGGGATCACCCACATCTCTGGGGCCAACGTCCTGACTTTC
CDR3aa: CASDRGITHISGANVLTF

d_gene: NA
v_gene: TRBV7-2
j_gene: TRBJ1-3
abundance: NA
CDR3nt: TGTGCCAGCAGCTCCACTTGGGGGGCGCGAGGTGTCACCATATATTTT
CDR3aa: CASSSTWGARGVTIYF

d_gene: NA
v_gene: TRBV7-8
j_gene: TRBJ2-5
abundance: NA
CDR3nt: TGTGCCAGCAGCTTCGCGGCTCAAGAGACCCAGTACTTC
CDR3aa: CASSFAAQETQYF

d_gene: TRBD1
v_gene: TRBV28
j_gene: TRBJ1-1
abundance: NA
CDR3nt: TGTGCCAGCAGTTCCTCGGGGACAGCGAACACTGAAGCTTTCTTT
CDR3aa: CASSSSGTANTEAFF

d_gene: NA
v_gene: TRBV9
j_gene: TRBJ1-2
abundance: NA
CDR3nt: TGTGCCAGCAGCGTAGAAGGGGGTAGGAGCTACACCTTC
CDR3aa: CASSVEGGRSYTF

d_gene: NA
v_gene: TRBV6-4
j_gene: TRBJ2-2
abundance: NA
CDR3nt: TGTGCCAGCAGAACGACTAGTCGGTCCGGGGAGCTGTTTTTT
CDR3aa: CASRTTSRSGELFF

d_gene: TRBD1
v_gene: TRBV28
j_gene: TRBJ1-4
abundance: NA
CDR3nt: TGTGCCAGCAGTCCGCCACAGGGGGCTAATGAAAAACTGTTTTTT
CDR3aa: CASSPPQGANEKLFF

d_gene: NA
v_gene: TRBV28
j_gene: TRBJ1-1
abundance: NA
CDR3nt: TGTGCCAGCAGTTTTGGGACATACCCGGGGGGCACTGAAGCTTTCTTT
CDR3aa: CASSFGTYPGGTEAFF

d_gene: NA
v_gene: TRBV27
j_gene: TRBJ1-2
abundance: NA
CDR3nt: TGTGCCAGCAGTTCCCGACCGGGGGGAGGTTATGGCTACACCTTC
CDR3aa: CASSSRPGGGYGYTF

d_gene: NA
v_gene: TRBV11-2
j_gene: TRBJ2-2
abundance: few
CDR3nt: TGTGCCAGCAGCTTAGAGTCCAGATCCACCGGGGAGCTGTTTTTT
CDR3aa: CASSLESRSTGELFF

d_gene: NA
v_gene: TRBV11-3
j_gene: TRBJ2-1
abundance: NA
CDR3nt: TGTGCCAGCAGCCCGGGGGGCGCAGGGATAAGGAATGAGCAGTTCTTC
CDR3aa: CASSPGGAGIRNEQFF

d_gene: TRBD1
v_gene: TRBV11-2
j_gene: TRBJ1-2
abundance: NA
CDR3nt: TGTGCCAGCAGCTTAGGGACAGGGTCGCGTAAGGGCTACACCTTC
CDR3aa: CASSLGTGSRKGYTF

d_gene: TRBD1
v_gene: TRBV18
j_gene: TRBJ1-2
abundance: NA
CDR3nt: TGTGCCAGCTCACGGGGACAGGGGGGACCCTCTAACTATGGCTACACCTTC
CDR3aa: CASSRGQGGPSNYGYTF

d_gene: TRBD2
v_gene: TRBV7-3
j_gene: TRBJ2-4
abundance: NA
CDR3nt: TGTGCCAGCAGCTCCCGGGGGGTAGAAAACATTCAGTACTTC
CDR3aa: CASSSRGVENIQYF

d_gene: NA
v_gene: TRBV5-5
j_gene: TRBJ2-7
abundance: many
CDR3nt: TGTGCCAGCAGCTTGCGACGACAGGCCTACGAGCAGTACTTC
CDR3aa: CASSLRRQAYEQYF

d_gene: NA
v_gene: TRBV5-6
j_gene: TRBJ1-1
abundance: NA
CDR3nt: TGTGCCAGCAGCTTGTTAAGAGACCGGAACACTGAAGCTTTCTTT
CDR3aa: CASSLLRDRNTEAFF

d_gene: TRBD2
v_gene: TRBV4-2
j_gene: TRBJ2-7
abundance: NA
CDR3nt: TGTGCCAGCAGCCAAGAGGGGACTAGCGGGAGCGTCTACGAGCAGTACTTC
CDR3aa: CASSQEGTSGSVYEQYF

d_gene: NA
v_gene: TRBV11-2
j_gene: TRBJ2-6
abundance: NA
CDR3nt: TGTGCCAGCAGCCCTAGTGGACCTGGGGCCAACGTCCTGACTTTC
CDR3aa: CASSPSGPGANVLTF

d_gene: TRBD1
v_gene: TRBV5-1
j_gene: TRBJ1-1
abundance: NA
CDR3nt: TGCGCCAGCAGGCCTCCGGGACAGGGGGTGAGGACTGAAGCTTTCTTT
CDR3aa: CASRPPGQGVRTEAFF

d_gene: NA
v_gene: TRBV18
j_gene: TRBJ2-3
abundance: NA
CDR3nt: TGTGCCAGCTCACTCTCTCAAGCCCTCACAGATACGCAGTATTTT
CDR3aa: CASSLSQALTDTQYF

d_gene: NA
v_gene: TRBV28
j_gene: TRBJ2-7
abundance: NA
CDR3nt: TGTGCCAGCGGTCTTGGAGCTACCTACGAGCAGTACTTC
CDR3aa: CASGLGATYEQYF

d_gene: NA
v_gene: TRBV19
j_gene: TRBJ2-1
abundance: NA
CDR3nt: TGTGCCAGTAGTATCCCGGCTAATGAGCAGTTCTTC
CDR3aa: CASSIPANEQFF

d_gene: NA
v_gene: TRBV7-9
j_gene: TRBJ2-1
abundance: NA
CDR3nt: TGTGCCAGCAGCCCAGGGACTTTCTCCTACAATGAGCAGTTCTTC
CDR3aa: CASSPGTFSYNEQFF

d_gene: TRBD1
v_gene: TRBV10-3
j_gene: TRBJ2-7
abundance: NA
CDR3nt: TGTGCCATCAGTGGAACTGACAGGGCGTTATCCTACGAGCAGTACTTC
CDR3aa: CAISGTDRALSYEQYF

d_gene: NA
v_gene: TRBV28
j_gene: TRBJ2-2
abundance: NA
CDR3nt: TGTGCCAGCAGGTCTAGCGAGAACCGGGACACCGGGGAGCTGTTTTTT
CDR3aa: CASRSSENRDTGELFF

d_gene: NA
v_gene: TRBV14
j_gene: TRBJ1-2
abundance: NA
CDR3nt: TGTGCCAGCAGCCAAGATTGGGGGCCCTCCCCCAACTATGGCTACACCTTC
CDR3aa: CASSQDWGPSPNYGYTF

d_gene: TRBD1
v_gene: TRBV5-1
j_gene: TRBJ1-5
abundance: NA
CDR3nt: TGCGCCAGCCGACTAGGGACAGTTAGCAATCAGCCCCAGCATTTT
CDR3aa: CASRLGTVSNQPQHF

d_gene: NA
v_gene: TRBV9
j_gene: TRBJ2-3
abundance: NA
CDR3nt: TGTGCCAGCAGCGTAGGTGTAGGAGAAACAGATACGCAGTATTTT
CDR3aa: CASSVGVGETDTQYF

d_gene: TRBD1
v_gene: TRBV11-2
j_gene: TRBJ2-2
abundance: NA
CDR3nt: TGTGCCAGTGGACAGGGGGCGTTCTATAACACCGGGGAGCTGTTTTTT
CDR3aa: CASGQGAFYNTGELFF

d_gene: NA
v_gene: TRBV11-3
j_gene: TRBJ2-2
abundance: NA
CDR3nt: TGTGCCAGCAGCTTAACGGGGATTGAAACCGGGGAGCTGTTTTTT
CDR3aa: CASSLTGIETGELFF

d_gene: NA
v_gene: TRBV27
j_gene: TRBJ1-5
abundance: NA
CDR3nt: TGTGCCAGCAGTTTAGGACAGCTCCAGCCCCAGCATTTT
CDR3aa: CASSLGQLQPQHF

d_gene: TRBD1
v_gene: TRBV6-4
j_gene: TRBJ2-6
abundance: many
CDR3nt: TGTGCCAGCAGCCGGGACAGTAGCTCTGGGGCCAACGTCCTGACTTTC
CDR3aa: CASSRDSSSGANVLTF

d_gene: NA
v_gene: TRBV7-6
j_gene: TRBJ2-7
abundance: many
CDR3nt: TGTGCCAGCAGCTTAGGGACGGAAGACTACGAGCAGTACTTC
CDR3aa: CASSLGTEDYEQYF

d_gene: NA
v_gene: TRBV7-2
j_gene: TRBJ1-1
abundance: NA
CDR3nt: TGTGCCAGCAGCTTAGGGTATGGGGGGACTGAAGCTTTCTTT
CDR3aa: CASSLGYGGTEAFF

d_gene: NA
v_gene: TRBV6-5
j_gene: TRBJ2-1
abundance: NA
CDR3nt: TGTGCCAGCAGTTACTCGAGCTCCTACAATGAGCAGTTCTTC
CDR3aa: CASSYSSSYNEQFF

d_gene: NA
v_gene: TRBV10-3
j_gene: TRBJ2-7
abundance: few
CDR3nt: TGTGCCATCAGTGACGGCAGGGTCTCCTACGAGCAGTACTTC
CDR3aa: CAISDGRVSYEQYF